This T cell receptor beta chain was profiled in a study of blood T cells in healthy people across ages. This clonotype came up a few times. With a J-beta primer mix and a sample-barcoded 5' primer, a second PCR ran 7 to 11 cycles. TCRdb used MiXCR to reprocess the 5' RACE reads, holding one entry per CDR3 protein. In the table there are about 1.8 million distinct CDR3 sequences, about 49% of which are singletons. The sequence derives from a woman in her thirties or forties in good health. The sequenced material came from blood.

The CDR3 DNA reads as TGCGCCAGCAGCCAAGGGGATCGCCAGGACTCTGGGGCCAACGTCCTGACTTTC. Its translation is CASSQGDRQDSGANVLTF. This chain links TRBV4-3 with TRBJ2-6; D unclear. V lost 1 base and J 0 bases, leaving 13 bases between the germline ends. Germline CDR1 LGHNA, CDR2 YSLEER. CDR3 size: 18 residues.